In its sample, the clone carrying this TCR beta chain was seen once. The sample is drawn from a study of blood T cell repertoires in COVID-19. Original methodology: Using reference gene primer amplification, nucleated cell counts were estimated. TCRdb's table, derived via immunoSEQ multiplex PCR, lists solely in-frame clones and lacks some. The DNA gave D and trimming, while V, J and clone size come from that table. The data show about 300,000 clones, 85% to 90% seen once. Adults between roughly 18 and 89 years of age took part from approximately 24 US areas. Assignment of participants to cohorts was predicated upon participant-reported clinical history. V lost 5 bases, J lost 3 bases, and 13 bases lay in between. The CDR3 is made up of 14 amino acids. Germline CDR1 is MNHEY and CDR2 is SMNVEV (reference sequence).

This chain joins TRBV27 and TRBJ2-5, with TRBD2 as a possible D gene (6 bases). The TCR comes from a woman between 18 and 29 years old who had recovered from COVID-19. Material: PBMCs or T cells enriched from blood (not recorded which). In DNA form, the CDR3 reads TGTGCCAGCAGTCCCGGGAGCCCTAAAGAGACCCAGTACTTC. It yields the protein CASSPGSPKETQYF.